This TCR beta chain was sequenced for a study of immune evolution from preneoplasia to lung adenocarcinoma. Deletions cut 0 bases from V and 6 bases from J, with 9 bases between. The CDR3 contains 13 residues. The germline CDR1 and CDR2 sequences are WNHNN and SYGVQD (reference sequence). Method: immunoSEQ multiplex PCR; TCRdb's copy keeps in-frame clones and lacks some. The table records roughly 9,000 clones, 80% to 85% of them present only once. This TCR was sampled from a donor older than 65 with lung adenocarcinoma. The specimen was FFPE minimally invasive lung adenocarcinoma tissue. The chain has TRBV10-1 and TRBJ2-7; tentative D call: TRBD1 (5 bases). The CDR3 protein is CASSESGVGEQYF. For the CDR3, the DNA is TGCGCCAGCAGTGAGTCAGGGGTGGGCGAGCAGTACTTC.